The 24 T cell receptor beta chains below were found in one sample sequenced in a study of CD8+ T cells in alopecia areata. Reverse transcribed after extraction, RNA yielded cDNA as the sequencing template. Clones were sequenced by immunoSEQ multiplex PCR, and TCRdb holds only the in-frame ones, with some missing. Here the sample spans about 180,000 clones, roughly 65% being singletons. Material: CD4+ T cells sorted from blood, obtained at week 0. The receptor source for this set is a human donor with alopecia areata.

V is TRBV30 and J is TRBJ1-2; D is uncertain. CDR3 length: 11 amino acids. CDR1 is GTSNPN and CDR2 is SVGIG in the germline V gene (reference sequence). The CDR3 nucleotides are TGTGCAACCCACACATCCGGAGGCTACACCTTC. It is translated as CATHTSGGYTF.

The chain's CDR3 is CASSFSLWGSAEAFF. CDR3 in DNA: TGTGCCAGCAGCTTTAGTTTATGGGGGAGCGCTGAAGCTTTCTTT. The rearrangement joins TRBV5-6 to TRBJ1-1, with D possibly being TRBD1 (5 bases). Germline V gene data show CDR1 as SGHDT and CDR2 as YYEEEE. The CDR3 totals 15 residues. The V end lost 2 bases, the J end lost 6 bases, and 17 bases lay between the germline ends.

This chain joins TRBV5-6 and TRBJ2-7; the match to TRBD2 covers 13 bases. CDR1 is SGHDT, CDR2 YYEEEE, per germline. CDR3 length: 15 amino acids. The trim removed 2 bases at V and 6 bases at J, leaving 5 bases unmatched. Here the CDR3 DNA reads TGTGCCAGCAGCTTCGGACTAGCGGGGGAGGGCGAGCAGTACTTC. Protein sequence: CASSFGLAGEGEQYF.

This clone was detected a few times. The chain links TRBV29-1 to TRBJ1-1; unclear D gene. Trimming removed 4 bases from V and 1 base from J, with 7 bases in between. The CDR3 spans 12 residues. Per the germline V gene, CDR1 is SQVTM and CDR2 is ANQGSEA. CDR3 nucleotide sequence: TGCAGCGTTGGCTACCCGAACACTGAAGCTTTCTTT. It encodes CSVGYPNTEAFF.

As for this clone: At one end the junction does not follow the germline gene, possibly because of a read error. The chain joins TRBV29-1 to TRBJ2-1, with 8 bases identical to TRBD2. Germline CDR1 SQVTM, CDR2 ANQGSEA. The CDR3 is 14 amino acids. This CDR3 reads CSVEAGANYNEQFF. CDR3 sequence (DNA): TGCAGCGTCGAAGCGGGGGCCAATTACAATGAGCAGTTCTTC.

The genes are TRBV18 and TRBJ1-2; D is ambiguous. The length of the CDR3 is 14 residues. Germline lookup yields CDR1 KGHSH and CDR2 LQKENI. The V end lost 2 bases, the J end lost 7 bases, and 14 bases lay between the germline ends. The CDR3 sequence: CASSPGRKGGGYTF. Here the CDR3 DNA reads TGTGCCAGCTCACCAGGGCGGAAAGGTGGTGGCTACACCTTC. Full variable domain (rest looked up from reference TRBV18 and TRBJ1-2): NAGVMQNPRHLVRRRGQEARLRCSPMKGHSHVYWYRQLPEEGLKFMVYLQKENIIDESGMPKERFSAEFPKEGPSILRIQQVVRGDSAAYFCASSPGRKGGGYTFGSGTRLTVV.

There are a few counts of this clone. V and J are TRBV29-1 and TRBJ2-3; 8 bases are shared with TRBD1. V lost 1 base and J lost 0; bases outside the gene matches: 3. This CDR3 contains 15 residues. Germline CDR1 SQVTM, CDR2 ANQGSEA. Here the CDR3 DNA reads TGCAGCGTTGAAGTGACAGGGGTTAGCACAGATACGCAGTATTTT. Translated: CSVEVTGVSTDTQYF.

The CDR3 DNA reads TGTGCCAGCAGCGTAGCAAGGGGCGAGAACTACAATGAGCAGTTCTTC. Protein sequence: CASSVARGENYNEQFF. This sequence joins TRBV9 and TRBJ2-1, with D tentatively TRBD1 (5 bases). The CDR3 contains 16 residues. Germline V gives CDR1 SGDLS, CDR2 YYNGEE. With 0 bases removed from V and 3 bases from J, the gap between germline ends came to 13 bases.

The chain combines TRBV7-2 with TRBJ2-3; the match to TRBD2 covers 11 bases. Germline V gene data show CDR1 as SGHTA and CDR2 as FQGNSA. After removal of 5 bases from V and 4 bases from J, the junction contained 5 bases not matched to a gene. This CDR3 is built from 15 residues. Here the CDR3 reads CASSPGTSGADTQYF. As DNA, the CDR3 is TGTGCCAGCAGCCCGGGGACTAGCGGTGCAGATACGCAGTATTTT.

The V and J genes are TRBV29-1 and TRBJ1-2; 9 bases map to TRBD1. Trimming at V came to 1 base and at J to 7 bases, leaving 7 bases not matched to a gene. CDR3 length equals 14 residues. From germline, CDR1 is SQVTM and CDR2 ANQGSEA. This chain's CDR3 is CSVEGGTGTFGYTF. The CDR3 DNA reads as TGCAGCGTTGAAGGGGGGACAGGGACTTTTGGCTACACCTTC.

The gene calls are TRBV29-1 and TRBJ2-1; D may match TRBD1 or TRBD2 (7 bases each). This CDR3 spans 12 amino acids. V was shortened by 5 bases and J by 9 bases, with 14 bases between the two germline ends. Germline values: CDR1 SQVTM, CDR2 ANQGSEA. CDR3 loop: CSVWEGASEQFF. The CDR3 nucleotides are TGCAGCGTTTGGGAGGGGGCTAGTGAGCAGTTCTTC.

This clone has only one observation. The chain uses TRBV30 and TRBJ2-6; D remains unclear. The germline gives CDR1 GTSNPN, CDR2 SVGIG (reference sequence). Trimming shortened V by 0 bases and J by 0 bases, and 6 bases separated the two germline ends. The CDR3 is made up of 15 amino acids. The CDR3 nucleotides read TGTGCCTGGAGTGTACGGGTCTCTGGGGCCAACGTCCTGACTTTC. Translated, it gives CAWSVRVSGANVLTF.

The chain links TRBV5-1 to TRBJ2-7, with D tentatively TRBD1 or TRBD2 (6 bases each). V was shortened by 0 bases and J by 6 bases, with 10 bases between the two germline ends. The germline CDR1 and CDR2 sequences are SGHRS and YFSETQ. The CDR3 extends over 13 amino acids. The CDR3 nucleotides are TGCGCCAGCAGCTTGGCCGGGGGCCGCGAGCAGTACTTC. As protein: CASSLAGGREQYF.

This clone was found once. The rearrangement links TRBV6-6 to TRBJ1-1; no firm D call. The CDR3 covers 14 residues. Germline loops: CDR1 MNHNY, CDR2 SVGAGI (reference sequence). V was cut by 6 bases and J by 0 bases, with 11 bases left in between. In DNA form, the CDR3 reads TGTGCCAGCAGCCTCGACACATTGAACACTGAAGCTTTCTTT. Its translation is CASSLDTLNTEAFF.

The rearrangement links TRBV5-5 to TRBJ2-1; the D gene is possibly TRBD1 (6 bases). Germline CDR1 is SGHKS and CDR2 is YYEKEE (reference sequence). The length of the CDR3 is 16 residues. Trimming cost V 0 bases and J 4 bases, with 14 bases left between them. This chain's CDR3 is CASSLGAQGFYNEQFF. CDR3 nucleotide sequence: TGTGCCAGCAGCTTGGGGGCACAGGGTTTTTACAATGAGCAGTTCTTC.

The rearrangement links TRBV30 to TRBJ2-3; D is uncertain. Trimming left V 1 base short and J 2 bases short, with 4 bases between. The length of the CDR3 is 12 residues. Per the germline V gene, CDR1 is GTSNPN and CDR2 is SVGIG (reference sequence). CDR3 in DNA: TGTGCCTGGAGTGGGGACACAGATACGCAGTATTTT. This translates into CAWSGDTDTQYF.

The gene calls are TRBV6-5 and TRBJ2-5; D might be TRBD1 (5 bases). TRBJ2-7 matches the DNA end more closely, so the J call is doubtful. The germline CDR1 and CDR2 sequences are MNHEY and SVGAGI. The CDR3 contains 14 residues. For the CDR3, the DNA is TGTGCCAGCAGACCTCCCGGACAAGCCTACGAGCAGTACTTC. This codes for CASRPPGQAYEQYF.

The chain employs TRBV19 and TRBJ2-7; no definite D call. Trimming took off 3 bases at V and 6 bases at J, with 12 bases between the two ends. CDR3 length equals 13 residues. Per germline, CDR1 LNHDA and CDR2 SQIVND (reference sequence). DNA for the CDR3: TGTGCCAGTAGTATCTCTGGTCCCCTCGAGCAGTACTTC. Translated, it gives CASSISGPLEQYF.

The V call is TRBV10-3, the J call TRBJ2-1; 7 nucleotides align to TRBD2. The V gene's germline CDR1 is ENHRY and CDR2 SYGVKD. Germline trimming cut 8 bases from V and 5 bases from J; bases unmatched to any gene: 15. The CDR3 is 16 amino acids. CDR3 DNA sequence: TGTGCCATCTATTGGGGAGGGCCGATGGGCAACAATGAGCAGTTCTTC. This sequence encodes CAIYWGGPMGNNEQFF.

This clone has a handful of counts. This chain connects TRBV10-3 to TRBJ2-7, with 9 bases lining up with TRBD1. This CDR3 has 14 residues. The V gene end was trimmed by 6 bases and the J gene end by 3 bases; junction bases not matched to a gene: 6. Germline V gene lookup returns CDR1 ENHRY and CDR2 SYGVKD. CDR3 protein: CAIRGQGGVYEQYF. The CDR3 region has the DNA TGTGCCATCAGGGGACAGGGAGGGGTCTACGAGCAGTACTTC.

The sample holds many counts of this clone. The chain couples TRBV7-2 to TRBJ1-1; 7 bases fit TRBD1. Germline CDR1 and CDR2: SGHTA and FQGNSA. After removal of 5 bases from V and 4 bases from J, the junction contained 10 bases not matched to a gene. The CDR3 totals 15 residues. CDR3 DNA: TGTGCCAGCAGCGCCCACAGGGGTGGTAGCACTGAAGCTTTCTTT. Its translation: CASSAHRGGSTEAFF.

The chain is built from TRBV7-9 and TRBJ2-7; TRBD1 agrees at 9 bases. Germline V CDR1 and CDR2: SEHNR, FQNEAQ (reference sequence). CDR3 size: 14 residues. Trimming removed 6 bases from V and 1 base from J; junction bases left unmatched: 4. CDR3 DNA sequence: TGTGCCAGCAGTTGGGACAGGGAATCCTACGAGCAGTACTTC. This sequence encodes CASSWDRESYEQYF.

This sequence joins TRBV10-2 and TRBJ1-1; D unclear. The CDR3 contains 13 residues. Germline-derived CDR1 and CDR2 are WSHSY and SAAADI. Trimming stripped 6 bases from V and 1 base from J, with 9 bases between. The CDR3 DNA reads TGCGCCAGCAGGGCACAAGGGAACACTGAAGCTTTCTTT. It is translated as CASRAQGNTEAFF.

The V and J genes are TRBV30 and TRBJ1-2; possibly TRBD1 for D (5 bases). Germline loops: CDR1 GTSNPN, CDR2 SVGIG (reference sequence). CDR3 length equals 15 residues. Trimming took off 3 bases at V and 2 bases at J, with 16 bases between the two ends. Written as DNA, the CDR3 is TGTGCCTGGAGCCCAGGGACCTCAGCCAACTATGGCTACACCTTC. Translation gives CAWSPGTSANYGYTF.